This section outlines one T cell receptor (beta chain) sequence together with its context. CDR3 length: 18 amino acids. Deletions cut 0 bases from V and 4 bases from J, with 21 bases between. These data originate in a study of shared T cell receptors in the human thymus. Only in-frame clones appear in the TCRdb table, and some are missing; sequencing was by immunoSEQ multiplex PCR. The profile shows 500,000 to 550,000 clones, approximately 78% of them singletons. The sample was also linked to a second study, of human thymus T cells. That work contributes: Resections from corrective heart surgery supplied the thymus tissue.

The V call is TRBV23-1, the J call TRBJ1-2; no firm D call. TRBV23-1 has ORF status, its function being uncertain. The clonotype comes from a boy under three years old with a congenital heart defect. The specimen was thymocytes. CDR3 protein: CASSQSKTPIGKIYGYTF. The CDR3 nucleotides read TGCGCCAGCAGTCAATCGAAAACCCCGATCGGTAAAATCTATGGCTACACCTTC.